The 30 T cell receptor beta chains below all came from one sample that was sequenced in a study of blood T cells in healthy people across ages (dated by TCRdb to about 2015). Libraries came from 5' RACE. The sequencer listed for this sample is Illumina HiSeq 2500. A second PCR of 7 to 11 cycles was performed with a sample-barcoded 5' primer and a J-beta primer mix. The raw public reads went through TCRdb reprocessing: fastp at Q25, MiXCR clone calling, in-frame beta chains kept. Duplicate CDR3 protein sequences are folded into a single record with the most common DNA and genes. Across this sample there are more than 1.4 million distinct CDR3 sequences, with around 39% seen only once. Jointly, the top ten make up approximately 7.9% of the sample. The specimen sequenced was blood. The receptors come from a young woman in good health.

In its sample, this clonotype was seen a few times. The chain combines TRBV29-1 with TRBJ1-2, with 7 bases matching TRBD1. CDR3 size: 15 residues. Germline V lookup: CDR1 SQVTM, CDR2 ANQGSEA. Unmatched junction bases numbered 12, after V lost 0 bases and J lost 8 bases. The CDR3 is CSVEDPGSGGRGYTF. Here the CDR3 DNA reads TGCAGCGTTGAAGATCCGGGGTCAGGGGGAAGAGGCTACACCTTC.

The rearrangement joins TRBV20-1 to TRBJ2-4; perhaps TRBD2 as D (5 bases). The J call could be wrong; TRBJ2-7 is a better fit for the DNA end. Germline CDR1 reads DFQATT; CDR2 reads SNEGSKA (reference sequence). This CDR3 is built from 14 residues. CDR3 DNA sequence: TGCAGTGTTCGGAGACTAAGGACCCCCTACGAGCAGTACTTC. Its translation: CSVRRLRTPYEQYF.

In the case of this clonotype: A read error may account for a junction end that differs from germline. V is TRBV7-2 and J is TRBJ1-2, with D possibly being TRBD1 (6 bases). The germline gives CDR1 SGHTA, CDR2 FQGNSA. CDR3 length: 17 amino acids. CDR3 in amino acids: CAGSSQTGLEINYGYTF. The CDR3 bases are TGTGCCGGCAGCTCTCAGACAGGATTAGAGATTAACTATGGCTACACCTTC.

The J gene is TRBJ1-1, the V gene TRBV14; possible D gene TRBD1, 6 bases. CDR1 is SGHDN, CDR2 FVKESK, per germline. Trimming took off 2 bases at V and 6 bases at J, with 25 bases between the two ends. CDR3 length: 18 residues. The CDR3 coding sequence is TGTGCCAGCAGCCAATTTGTATCTATGGGGGGCGTTCAATCTGAAGCTTTCTTT. It specifies CASSQFVSMGGVQSEAFF.

This clonotype was found a few times. The chain carries TRBV6-1 and TRBJ2-1; D not certain. CDR3 size: 18 residues. The germline gives CDR1 MNHNS, CDR2 SASEGT. V lost 6 bases and J 0 bases, leaving 21 bases between the germline ends. CDR3 nucleotide sequence: TGTGCCAGCAGCCCTTTATGGGAAGGTCCCAGCTCCTACAATGAGCAGTTCTTC. This gives the protein CASSPLWEGPSSYNEQFF.

The chain uses TRBV2 and TRBJ1-2, with TRBD1 matching 9 bases. The length of the CDR3 is 14 residues. Germline CDR1 SNHLY, CDR2 FYNNEI. Trimming took 6 bases from V and 3 from J; bases not matched to a gene: 5. CDR3 region: CASRGTGSYYGYTF. In nucleotides, the CDR3 is TGTGCCAGCAGGGGGACAGGGAGTTACTATGGCTACACCTTC.

The V and J genes are TRBV6-5 and TRBJ1-2, with D possibly being TRBD1 (6 bases). CDR3 size: 13 residues. Germline CDR1 reads MNHEY; CDR2 reads SVGAGI. The V end lost 6 bases, the J end lost 5 bases, and 13 bases lay between the germline ends. CDR3 amino acids: CASSRYREYGYTF. For the CDR3, the DNA is TGTGCCAGCAGCCGATACAGGGAGTATGGCTACACCTTC.

This clonotype appeared a few times. The CDR3 coding sequence is TGCAGTGCTAGTTTTGGCCCAGATACGCAGTATTTT. Its translation is CSASFGPDTQYF. This chain connects TRBV20-1 to TRBJ2-3; D ambiguous. This CDR3 spans 12 amino acids. Trimming pared 3 bases from V and 4 bases from J, leaving 8 bases between. The germline V gene has CDR1 DFQATT and CDR2 SNEGSKA (reference sequence).

This chain joins TRBV7-2 and TRBJ1-4, with a weak D call TRBD1 (6 bases). The CDR3 spans 16 residues. Trimming stripped 5 bases from V and 5 bases from J, with 18 bases between. From germline, CDR1 is SGHTA and CDR2 FQGNSA. The CDR3 region is CASSPRVRGGNEKLFF. For the CDR3, the DNA is TGTGCCAGCAGCCCCCGGGTCAGGGGCGGGAATGAAAAACTGTTTTTT.

The J gene is TRBJ1-2, the V gene TRBV27; TRBD1 is a possible D gene (5 bases). The CDR3 loop spans 13 amino acids. The V end lost 3 bases, the J end lost 7 bases, and 12 bases lay between the germline ends. Germline lookup yields CDR1 MNHEY and CDR2 SMNVEV (reference sequence). The CDR3 DNA sequence: TGTGCCAGCAGTTTTGGGGGGGAGAGTGGCTACACCTTC. Residues: CASSFGGESGYTF.

This clonotype occurred a few times. This chain connects TRBV5-1 to TRBJ2-7; a weak D match, TRBD2 (6 bases). Between the trimmed V and J ends, which lost 8 bases and 7 bases, there was a span of 16 bases. The CDR3 runs to 12 residues. The germline gives CDR1 SGHRS, CDR2 YFSETQ. Here the CDR3 reads CASARRVGEQYF. For the CDR3, the DNA is TGCGCCAGTGCGAGGAGGGTTGGGGAGCAGTACTTC.

This clonotype was seen a handful of times. This chain uses TRBV7-2 with TRBJ2-3; 9 positions agree with TRBD1. Trimming cost V 5 bases and J 3 bases; bases outside gene matches: 6. Germline CDR1 reads SGHTA; CDR2 reads FQGNSA. This CDR3 has 15 amino acids. The CDR3 is CASSPGQGKTDTQYF. Written as DNA, the CDR3 is TGTGCCAGCAGCCCGGGACAGGGAAAAACAGATACGCAGTATTTT.

This clonotype was counted between two and nine times. J is TRBJ2-7 and V is TRBV14, with TRBD2 matching over 9 bases. Unmatched junction bases numbered 6, after V lost 2 bases and J lost 1 base. CDR3 size: 16 residues. Germline V lookup: CDR1 SGHDN, CDR2 FVKESK. The CDR3 DNA reads TGTGCCAGCAGCCAAAAGGGACTAGCTGAATCCTACGAGCAGTACTTC. Its protein is CASSQKGLAESYEQYF.

The chain's CDR3 is CASSPVGGLKSPLHF. The CDR3 coding sequence is TGTGCCAGCAGTCCAGTTGGGGGGCTAAAGTCACCCCTCCACTTT. V and J are TRBV27 and TRBJ1-6; tentatively, D is TRBD1 (6 bases). Trimming pared 5 bases from V and 10 bases from J, leaving 18 bases between. The germline gives CDR1 MNHEY, CDR2 SMNVEV (reference sequence). The CDR3 sequence is 15 residues long.

This chain uses TRBV6-5 with TRBJ2-2; the match to TRBD2 covers 8 bases. Germline CDR1 and CDR2: MNHEY and SVGAGI. This CDR3 spans 13 amino acids. Trimming removed 7 bases from V and 6 bases from J; junction bases left unmatched: 4. The CDR3 sequence: CASTRGGSGELFF. The CDR3 DNA sequence: TGTGCCAGCACCCGGGGGGGCTCCGGGGAGCTGTTTTTT.

This clonotype showed up just a few times. The chain's CDR3 is CSVTTSHTDTQYF. CDR3 sequence (DNA): TGCAGCGTCACCACCTCTCACACAGATACGCAGTATTTT. The chain links TRBV29-1 to TRBJ2-3, with D unresolved. Germline V gives CDR1 SQVTM, CDR2 ANQGSEA. V was cut by 6 bases and J by 2 bases, with 12 bases left in between. The CDR3 sequence is 13 residues long.

CDR3 region: CASSLPGGNTEAFF. The CDR3 DNA follows: TGTGCCAGCAGTTTGCCGGGGGGGAACACTGAAGCTTTCTTT. The gene calls are TRBV27 and TRBJ1-1; the D gene is possibly TRBD1 (5 bases). Trimming took 3 bases from V and 1 from J, leaving 9 bases between them. CDR1 is MNHEY, CDR2 SMNVEV, per germline (reference sequence). The CDR3 length is 14 residues.

This clonotype was picked up a small number of times. The chain uses TRBV29-1 and TRBJ1-5; perhaps TRBD1 as D (5 bases). V shed 4 bases and J shed 4 bases, with 8 bases lying between them. The germline V gene encodes CDR1 SQVTM and CDR2 ANQGSEA. This CDR3 is 12 amino acids long. The CDR3 coding sequence is TGCAGCGTTGGGGGGACTAATCAGCCCCAGCATTTT. Amino acid sequence: CSVGGTNQPQHF.

This clonotype was observed a few times. CDR3 sequence: CASSPSADEQYF. The DNA for the CDR3 is TGCGCCAGCAGCCCCTCCGCGGACGAGCAGTACTTC. This sequence joins TRBV5-1 and TRBJ2-7, with D unresolved. Trimming removed 4 bases from V and 5 bases from J, with 10 bases in between. The length of the CDR3 is 12 residues. Germline V gives CDR1 SGHRS, CDR2 YFSETQ.

This clonotype was counted a few times. The rearrangement links TRBV20-1 to TRBJ2-3; TRBD2 agrees at 8 bases. Unmatched junction bases numbered 5, after V lost 1 base and J lost 2 bases. Per the germline V gene, CDR1 is DFQATT and CDR2 is SNEGSKA (reference sequence). The CDR3 runs to 15 residues. In DNA form, the CDR3 reads TGCAGTGCTAGAGGGACGGGGGGGCACACAGATACGCAGTATTTT. Protein sequence: CSARGTGGHTDTQYF.

This sequence joins TRBV7-6 and TRBJ2-5; perhaps TRBD2 as D (6 bases). Trimming took off 2 bases at V and 11 bases at J, with 21 bases between the two ends. CDR1 is SGHVS, CDR2 FNYEAQ, per germline. CDR3 size: 15 residues. CDR3 nucleotide sequence: TGTGCCAGCAGCTTAAGTGGCGGGACTTTGGGTCAGCAGTACTTC. Translating it yields CASSLSGGTLGQQYF. The full variable domain, rest sourced from reference TRBV7-6 and TRBJ2-5, is GAGVSQSPRYKVTKRGQDVALRCDPISGHVSLYWYRQALGQGPEFLTYFNYEAQQDKSGLPNDRFSAERPEGSISTLTIQRTEQRDSAMYRCASSLSGGTLGQQYFGPGTRLLVL.

The rearrangement links TRBV14 to TRBJ2-1; TRBD1 matches at 7 bases. Germline CDR1 reads SGHDN; CDR2 reads FVKESK. CDR3 length: 15 residues. Germline trimming cut 4 bases from V and 5 bases from J; bases unmatched to any gene: 8. In DNA, the CDR3 is TGTGCCAGCAGCCTGGGACAGCAGATCGACAATGAGCAGTTCTTC. Amino acids: CASSLGQQIDNEQFF.

The rearrangement joins TRBV6-5 to TRBJ1-2, with a tentative D call TRBD1 (5 bases). The ends were cut back, 4 bases at V and 4 bases at J, with 19 bases in the middle. Germline-derived CDR1 and CDR2 are MNHEY and SVGAGI. The CDR3 covers 16 residues. As DNA, the CDR3 is TGTGCCAGCAGTTCCGAGGGGCCTCCAAGTCTCTATGGCTACACCTTC. Its translation is CASSSEGPPSLYGYTF.

The chain uses TRBV28 and TRBJ1-2; TRBD1 aligns across 8 bases. The germline gives CDR1 MDHEN, CDR2 SYDVKM. Unmatched junction bases numbered 22, after V lost 8 bases and J lost 8 bases. This CDR3 comprises 17 residues. The CDR3 coding sequence is TGTGCCAGCGGAAAAACGTTCCCAATAACAGGGGGACACGGCTACACCTTC. Translation: CASGKTFPITGGHGYTF.

This clonotype has more than one count but fewer than ten. The rearrangement joins TRBV20-1 to TRBJ1-2; D might be TRBD1 (6 bases). Trimming cost V 2 bases and J 5 bases, with 12 bases left between them. The CDR3 sequence is 13 residues long. Germline CDR1 reads DFQATT; CDR2 reads SNEGSKA (reference sequence). The CDR3 region is CSARPGHIYGYTF. The CDR3 DNA follows: TGCAGTGCTAGACCGGGACATATATATGGCTACACCTTC.

The rearrangement links TRBV7-9 to TRBJ2-7; TRBD1 aligns across 10 bases. Germline CDR1 and CDR2: SEHNR and FQNEAQ (reference sequence). The V and J ends lost 3 bases and 2 bases, in that order; junction bases with no gene match: 7. The CDR3 length is 16 residues. The CDR3: CASSLGSGQGAYEQYF. CDR3 sequence (DNA): TGTGCCAGCAGCTTGGGCAGCGGACAGGGGGCCTACGAGCAGTACTTC.

The chain couples TRBV4-2 to TRBJ1-2; TRBD1 is a possible D gene (5 bases). V dropped 0 bases and J dropped 9 bases, with 17 bases sitting between them. CDR3 length: 15 residues. CDR1 and CDR2 (germline): LGHNA, YNFKEQ. CDR3 sequence: CASSQDGQGVRRYTF. The CDR3 nucleotides read TGTGCCAGCAGCCAAGACGGCCAGGGTGTAAGACGCTACACCTTC.

This clonotype was seen a few times. The rearrangement uses TRBV20-1 and TRBJ2-3; 8 bases match TRBD2. The CDR3 totals 15 residues. Germline values: CDR1 DFQATT, CDR2 SNEGSKA (reference sequence). V lost 5 bases to trimming and J lost 2 bases; unmatched junction nucleotides: 9. The CDR3 DNA is TGCAGTGCTCAGACTAGCGCCCTATCCACAGATACGCAGTATTTT. It encodes CSAQTSALSTDTQYF.

The chain uses TRBV12-3 or TRBV12-4 and TRBJ2-1, with a tentative D call TRBD1 (5 bases). The CDR3 is 16 amino acids. Trimming left V 3 bases short and J 0 bases short, with 12 bases between. The DNA for the CDR3 is TGTGCCAGCAGTTTTGGGGCCTTGAGCTCCTACAATGAGCAGTTCTTC. Encoded protein: CASSFGALSSYNEQFF.

This clonotype came up once. The chain combines TRBV7-2 with TRBJ2-2, with 12 bases fitting TRBD2. V was pared by 3 bases and J by 5 bases, with 7 bases of the junction left unmatched. Germline V CDR1 and CDR2: SGHTA, FQGNSA. This CDR3 comprises 17 residues. CDR3 sequence reads: CASSFLAGGPGTGELFF. CDR3 DNA: TGTGCCAGCAGCTTTCTAGCGGGAGGGCCCGGAACCGGGGAGCTGTTTTTT.